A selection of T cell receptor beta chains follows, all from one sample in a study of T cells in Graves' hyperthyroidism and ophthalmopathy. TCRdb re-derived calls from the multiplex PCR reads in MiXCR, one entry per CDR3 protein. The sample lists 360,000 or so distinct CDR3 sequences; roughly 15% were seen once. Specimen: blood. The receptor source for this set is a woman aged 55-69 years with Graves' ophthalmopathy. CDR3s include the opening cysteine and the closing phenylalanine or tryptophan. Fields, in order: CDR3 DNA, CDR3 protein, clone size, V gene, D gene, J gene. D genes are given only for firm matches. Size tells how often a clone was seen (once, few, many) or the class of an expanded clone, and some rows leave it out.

TGTGCCGGTGGTGGCTCCTACAATGAGCAGTTCTTC CAGGGSYNEQFF few TRBV7-9 NA TRBJ2-1
TGTGCCAGCAGTGAATTGGCAGGGTCTAGCACAGATACGCAGTATTTT CASSELAGSSTDTQYF NA TRBV28 NA TRBJ2-3
TGCAGCGTTCGACCCGGGGAGGGTTCACCCCTCCACTTT CSVRPGEGSPLHF NA TRBV29-1 NA TRBJ1-6
TGTGCCATCAGTGATGGTAGCGGGAAGGTAGAGCAGTTCTTC CAISDGSGKVEQFF many TRBV10-3 TRBD2 TRBJ2-1
TGTGCCAGCAGTGTAACCCGGGAAGGGGTTAATGAGCAGTTCTTC CASSVTREGVNEQFF many TRBV2 NA TRBJ2-1
TGTGCCACCAGTTCTGCCGGACCCTCTGGGGCCAACGTCCTGACTTTC CATSSAGPSGANVLTF NA TRBV24-1 NA TRBJ2-6
TGTGCCAGCAGCTTGGCCGGGGAGGGGCGAGAGACCCAGTACTTC CASSLAGEGRETQYF many TRBV5-6 TRBD2 TRBJ2-5
TGTGCCAGTAGTATTTTCGGGACATCGACCGGGGAGCTGTTTTTT CASSIFGTSTGELFF NA TRBV19 NA TRBJ2-2
TGTGCCTGGAGTGTGGCAGGGGGCGCGAAGACCCAGTACTTC CAWSVAGGAKTQYF NA TRBV30 TRBD1 TRBJ2-5
TGCAGCGTTGGGGACAGGGGTCATGGCTACACCTTC CSVGDRGHGYTF many TRBV29-1 TRBD1 TRBJ1-2
TGCGCCAGCAGCTTGATTGGGGCGAACACTGAAGCTTTCTTT CASSLIGANTEAFF many TRBV5-1 NA TRBJ1-1
TGCGCCAGCAGCTTGGTGGCGGGAGGGGACTACAATGAGCAGTTCTTC CASSLVAGGDYNEQFF many TRBV5-1 TRBD2 TRBJ2-1
TGTGCCAGCAGCTTCTCGACTAGCGGGAGAGCAGCAACGCTAGCCAAAAACATTCAGTACTTC CASSFSTSGRAATLAKNIQYF many TRBV7-2 TRBD2 TRBJ2-4
TGTGCCAGCAGTAAGACAGGGACCTACCAAGAGACCCAGTACTTC CASSKTGTYQETQYF NA TRBV27 TRBD1 TRBJ2-5
TGTGCCAGCAGCAAAGACAGAGACTATGGCTACACCTTC CASSKDRDYGYTF few TRBV6-1 NA TRBJ1-2
TGTGCCAGCAGTTGGGCTTACAATGAGCAGTTCTTC CASSWAYNEQFF many TRBV13 NA TRBJ2-1
TGTGCCAGCCGGACAGGGGGCGCGGGAGATACGCAGTATTTT CASRTGGAGDTQYF many TRBV28 TRBD1 TRBJ2-3
TGTGCCAGCAGCTTAGCCAGGGAGTTAGAGACCCAGTACTTC CASSLARELETQYF many TRBV7-9 NA TRBJ2-5
TGTGCCAGCAGACCGGGACTAGCGGGGGGCTACGAGCAGTACTTC CASRPGLAGGYEQYF many TRBV6-1 TRBD2 TRBJ2-7
TGTGCCAGCAGCCCAGGGGTCGGGGCCAACGTCCTGACTTTC CASSPGVGANVLTF NA TRBV6-1 NA TRBJ2-6
TGTGCCAGCAGCCACGACAGGGGTAGGGATTACAATGAGCAGTTCTTC CASSHDRGRDYNEQFF few TRBV3-1 TRBD1 TRBJ2-1
TGCAGTGCCCCTAGGGACAGGGGGCCCGAGCAGTACTTC CSAPRDRGPEQYF many TRBV20-1 TRBD1 TRBJ2-7
TGCAGCGTTGCCGGTTGGGCAGGAGAAGAGACCCAGTACTTC CSVAGWAGEETQYF many TRBV29-1 NA TRBJ2-5
TGCGCCAGCAGCTTGGCCTCTAGCGGGAGGGGGTACAATGAGCAGTTCTTC CASSLASSGRGYNEQFF NA TRBV5-1 TRBD2 TRBJ2-1
TGTGCCAGCACCCCTAGGTATTTCGCGGGAGGGACAGATACGCAGTATTTT CASTPRYFAGGTDTQYF NA TRBV28 TRBD2 TRBJ2-3
TGTGCCAGCAGCCAATTAAGCGCGGTTGAGGGTGAGCAGTTCTTC CASSQLSAVEGEQFF once TRBV16 NA TRBJ2-1